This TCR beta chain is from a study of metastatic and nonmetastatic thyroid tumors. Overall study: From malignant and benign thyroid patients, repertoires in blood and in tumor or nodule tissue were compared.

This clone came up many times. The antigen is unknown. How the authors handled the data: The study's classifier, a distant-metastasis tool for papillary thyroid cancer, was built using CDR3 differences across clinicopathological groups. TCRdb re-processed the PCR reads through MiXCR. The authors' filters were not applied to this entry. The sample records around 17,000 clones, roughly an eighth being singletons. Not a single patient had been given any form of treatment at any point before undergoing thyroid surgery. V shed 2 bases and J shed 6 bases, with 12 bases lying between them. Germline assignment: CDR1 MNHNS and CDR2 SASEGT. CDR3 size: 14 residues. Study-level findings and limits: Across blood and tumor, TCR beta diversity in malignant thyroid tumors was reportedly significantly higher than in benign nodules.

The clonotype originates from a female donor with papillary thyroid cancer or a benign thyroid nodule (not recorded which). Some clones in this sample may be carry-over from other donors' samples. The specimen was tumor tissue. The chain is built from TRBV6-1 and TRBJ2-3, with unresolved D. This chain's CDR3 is CASSEFLRPDTQYF. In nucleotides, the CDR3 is TGTGCCAGCAGTGAATTTTTGAGACCCGATACGCAGTATTTT.